This is a list of T cell receptor beta chains from one sample in a study of cytomegalovirus exposure and HLA in healthy donors. Profiled with immunoSEQ multiplex PCR; TCRdb holds only in-frame clones, not every one. The sample has approximately 190,000 clones; approximately 77% are singletons. The sequenced material came from PBMCs. These receptors were taken from a man in his forties or fifties in good health and CMV-seropositive. CDR3s include the opening cysteine and the closing phenylalanine or tryptophan. A D gene is named only where the DNA matches it firmly. A row's size may be missing; if present it is once, few, many or a size class.

- TRBD2 TRBJ2-7 TRBV27 CASPLAGGPHEQYF TGTGCCAGCCCCCTAGCGGGAGGGCCTCACGAGCAGTACTTC
- - TRBJ2-7 TRBV7-8 CASSLGPAFTYEQYF TGTGCCAGCAGCTTAGGTCCAGCGTTCACCTACGAGCAGTACTTC
- - TRBJ1-5 TRBV2 CASWRDPNQPQHF TGTGCCAGTTGGCGGGACCCCAATCAGCCCCAGCATTTT
- TRBD2 TRBJ2-1 TRBV7-2 CASSLVGTSGNEQFF TGTGCCAGCAGCTTAGTGGGGACTAGCGGGAATGAGCAGTTCTTC
- - TRBJ2-5 TRBV4-1 CASSQSFSESETQYF TGCGCCAGCAGCCAATCCTTTTCGGAGTCGGAGACCCAGTACTTC
- TRBD2 TRBJ2-7 TRBV5-4 CASSLAGVAGTYEQYF TGTGCCAGCAGCTTGGCCGGGGTAGCGGGGACCTACGAGCAGTACTTC
few - TRBJ1-1 TRBV7-9 CASSRRAGPEAFF TGTGCCAGCAGCCGACGCGCGGGCCCTGAAGCTTTCTTT
- TRBD1 TRBJ1-2 TRBV25-1 CASSAFLSAGQDNYGYTF TGTGCCAGCAGTGCCTTCCTCTCGGCGGGACAGGATAACTATGGCTACACCTTC
once - TRBJ2-3 TRBV10-3 CAISELSDGTDTQYF TGTGCCATCAGTGAGTTAAGCGATGGCACAGATACGCAGTATTTT
- - TRBJ2-1 TRBV14 CASSPRWGGNWQFF TGTGCCAGCAGCCCCCGGTGGGGCGGGAACTGGCAGTTCTTC
few - TRBJ1-1 TRBV4-1 CASSQDQRQNTEAFF TGCGCCAGCAGCCAAGATCAGAGGCAGAACACTGAAGCTTTCTTT
- - TRBJ1-1 TRBV5-1 CASSLDSTPTEAFF TGCGCCAGCAGCCTAGACTCGACCCCAACTGAAGCTTTCTTT
few - TRBJ2-5 TRBV7-9 CASSLGWTRESEETQYF TGTGCCAGCAGCTTAGGATGGACGAGGGAGAGTGAAGAGACCCAGTACTTC
- TRBD1 TRBJ2-3 TRBV6-5 CASSAPGQGVDTQYF TGTGCCAGCAGTGCCCCGGGACAGGGAGTTGATACGCAGTATTTT
- TRBD1 TRBJ2-5 TRBV19 CASSIRDRGAQTQYF TGTGCCAGTAGTATCCGGGACAGGGGGGCCCAGACCCAGTACTTC
- - TRBJ1-5 TRBV7-9 CASSLGQASNQPQHF TGTGCCAGCAGCTTAGGCCAGGCTAGCAATCAGCCCCAGCATTTT
- TRBD1 TRBJ2-1 TRBV7-9 CASSLDRDRGYNEQFF TGTGCCAGCAGCTTAGACCGGGACAGGGGATACAATGAGCAGTTCTTC
few - TRBJ2-7 TRBV7-2 CASCLKQKAAYEQYF TGTGCCAGTTGTTTAAAGCAAAAGGCGGCATACGAGCAGTACTTC
- - TRBJ2-1 TRBV7-3 CASSPERTLNRNEQFF TGTGCCAGCAGCCCCGAGCGGACCCTGAATCGGAATGAGCAGTTCTTC
- - TRBJ1-6 TRBV7-2 CASSPTATYNSPLHF TGTGCCAGCAGCCCGACAGCGACTTATAATTCACCCCTCCACTTT
once - TRBJ1-1 TRBV28 CASSSGGLNTEAFF TGTGCCAGCAGTTCCGGAGGTTTGAACACTGAAGCTTTCTTT
- - TRBJ1-1 TRBV5-1 CASSEPRGTEAFF TGCGCCAGCAGCGAACCCAGGGGAACTGAAGCTTTCTTT
- - TRBJ2-2 TRBV7-6 CASSSGAGYTGELFF TGTGCCAGCAGCTCCGGGGCGGGATACACCGGGGAGCTGTTTTTT
few - TRBJ1-2 TRBV5-6 CASSLDSGYTF TGTGCCAGCAGCTTGGATAGCGGCTACACCTTC
- - TRBJ1-6 TRBV2 CASSPGRIYNSPLHF TGTGCCAGCAGCCCCGGGAGAATTTATAATTCACCCCTCCACTTT
- TRBD1 TRBJ2-7 TRBV15 CATSRDSSLGQGPAYEQYF TGTGCCACCAGCAGAGATTCCTCTTTGGGACAGGGTCCGGCCTACGAGCAGTACTTC
- TRBD1 TRBJ2-1 TRBV29-1 CSVGYGDSNEQFF TGCAGCGTGGGATACGGGGACAGCAATGAGCAGTTCTTC
- - TRBJ1-1 TRBV5-4 CASSLVQGTEAFF TGTGCCAGCAGCTTGGTGCAGGGAACTGAAGCTTTCTTT
few - TRBJ2-7 TRBV19 CASSRDSYEQYF TGTGCCAGTAGCCGCGACTCCTACGAGCAGTACTTC
few - TRBJ2-2 TRBV7-7 CASSLGQLGTGELFF TGTGCCAGCAGCCTGGGACAATTGGGGACCGGGGAGCTGTTTTTT
- - TRBJ2-7 TRBV5-1 CASSLGGGGYEQYF TGCGCCAGCAGCTTGGGAGGGGGGGGGTACGAGCAGTACTTC
- - TRBJ2-3 TRBV27 CASSIRATDTQYF TGTGCCAGCAGTATCCGAGCTACAGATACGCAGTATTTT
- - TRBJ2-1 TRBV13 CASSFPPYNEQFF TGTGCCAGCAGCTTCCCCCCGTACAATGAGCAGTTCTTC
- TRBD2 TRBJ2-7 TRBV27 CASSPTLAGGGDEQYF TGTGCCAGCAGTCCAACTTTAGCGGGGGGTGGAGACGAGCAGTACTTC
- - TRBJ2-1 TRBV20-1 CSGLYNEQFF TGCAGTGGCCTATACAATGAGCAGTTCTTC
few - TRBJ1-1 TRBV19 CASSIRGNTEAFF TGTGCCAGTAGTATTCGGGGGAACACTGAAGCTTTCTTT
- TRBD1 TRBJ1-4 TRBV6-5 CASRKQGTPTEKLFF TGTGCCAGCAGGAAACAGGGGACCCCGACTGAAAAACTGTTTTTT
- TRBD1 TRBJ2-5 TRBV6-5 CASSPPGTGMETQYF TGTGCCAGCAGTCCTCCCGGGACAGGGATGGAGACCCAGTACTTC
- TRBD1 TRBJ1-2 TRBV2 CASRRVTGGYGYTF TGTGCCAGCAGGAGGGTAACAGGGGGCTATGGCTACACCTTC
- - TRBJ1-1 TRBV7-9 CASSGAGNTEAFF TGTGCCAGCAGTGGAGCGGGAAACACTGAAGCTTTCTTT
- - TRBJ2-3 TRBV6-5 CASSRGRGSTDTQYF TGTGCCAGCAGCCGGGGGAGGGGGTCTACAGATACGCAGTATTTT
- - TRBJ1-1 TRBV28 CAINRISSTVNTEAFF TGTGCCATCAACAGGATAAGTTCTACCGTGAACACTGAAGCTTTCTTT
few TRBD1 TRBJ1-6 TRBV15 CATSRGTGDSPLHF TGTGCCACCAGCAGAGGGACAGGGGATTCACCCCTCCACTTT
- - TRBJ1-2 TRBV19 CASRNRAGNYGYTF TGTGCCAGTCGGAACCGTGCGGGGAACTATGGCTACACCTTC
- - TRBJ2-7 TRBV5-1 CASSMRKGAGYEQYF TGCGCCAGCAGCATGAGGAAAGGGGCCGGGTACGAGCAGTACTTC
- - TRBJ1-2 TRBV5-1 CASSLTGGVDYGYTF TGCGCCAGCAGCTTGACGGGCGGGGTGGACTATGGCTACACCTTC
once TRBD2 TRBJ2-7 TRBV27 CASSVSGTSAYEQYF TGTGCCAGCAGTGTTTCCGGGACTAGCGCGTACGAGCAGTACTTC
- - TRBJ2-7 TRBV7-8 CASSLRGEYEQYF TGTGCCAGCAGCTTACGCGGCGAGTACGAGCAGTACTTC
- TRBD2 TRBJ2-3 TRBV7-2 CASSLVVAGDHGQYF TGTGCCAGCAGCTTAGTGGTAGCGGGGGACCATGGGCAGTATTTT